This T cell receptor beta chain was documented in a study of T cell repertoires in cytomegalovirus infection (dated by TCRdb to between 2018 and 2021). Regarding the study in general: Donor HLA type was relevant to the analysis, as public TCR beta signatures indicated carriage of CMV infection together with the matching HLA type. On the study overall, not on this receptor specifically: The ex vivo response was dominated by HLA-C-restricted CMV-specific TCR beta clonotypes, and the single most frequent clonotype in two of eight donors was supplied by these HLA-C-restricted clonotypes. Carriers of CMV infection plus the relevant HLA type were discriminated by the cumulative frequency of public TCR beta family members in the study cohort and in an independent approximately 360-donor cohort.

For CDR1 and CDR2, the germline V gene lists SGHTA and FQGTGA. V was cut back by 5 bases and J by 1 base, leaving a gap of 14 bases between them. From its cysteine to its phenylalanine, the CDR3 spans 15 amino acids. Left in the record is the CDR3 DNA by itself, 45 bases read in frame from the first base. Of note for this clonotype: Its binding antigen is unknown. The sample holds no much larger clone one base away, and base qualities are not on file.

The instrument given in TCRdb is Illumina HiSeq 1500. The public reads were reanalyzed by TCRdb: fastp trimming at Q25, MiXCR alignment, in-frame beta chains only. Under each unique CDR3 protein, matching rows form one entry showing the most common genes and DNA. This sample gives under 200,000 distinct CDR3 sequences in total; 28% of them show up just once. Under 35% of the sample is in the top ten clones. The receptor comes from a human donor in good health (CMV status not recorded). Some clones in this sample may be carry-over from other donors' samples. The receptor chain draws on TRBV7-3 and TRBJ1-1, with a weak D call of TRBD1 (5 bases match). The sample comprised PBMCs. The DNA reads as follows: TGTGCCAGCAGCACTACCAGGGTCAAGAACACTGAAGCTTTCTTT. Its protein product is CASSTTRVKNTEAFF.